This T cell receptor beta chain stems from a study of T cells in Graves' hyperthyroidism and ophthalmopathy. Overall study findings and caveats: By a 13 V-J model, ophthalmopathy was set apart from stable hyperthyroidism. Ophthalmopathy prediction by the model preceded onset by a median approximately 6.1 months. Researchers found most expanded thyroid clonotypes above 0.001 in blood as well.

Trimming took 4 bases from V and 9 from J; bases not matched to a gene: 1. CDR3 length equals 11 residues. Germline assignment: CDR1 MGHDK and CDR2 SYGVNS. Amplified regions were TCR beta CDR3 sequences from RNA transcripts. TCR CDR3 underwent first-round RT-PCR with the HTBI primer set. Each CDR3 protein gets one entry after TCRdb re-called the multiplex PCR reads with MiXCR. The table shows some 400,000 distinct CDR3 sequences, with 19% occurring only once. The sample holds many counts of this clonotype. The antigen is not known. Sample: blood. The V and J genes are TRBV25-1 and TRBJ2-7, with 9 nucleotides matching TRBD1. This clonotype originated in a woman aged 18-35 years with Graves' hyperthyroidism. Written as DNA, the CDR3 is TGTGCCAGCAGTGGGGGACAGGGGCAGTACTTC. Residues: CASSGGQGQYF.